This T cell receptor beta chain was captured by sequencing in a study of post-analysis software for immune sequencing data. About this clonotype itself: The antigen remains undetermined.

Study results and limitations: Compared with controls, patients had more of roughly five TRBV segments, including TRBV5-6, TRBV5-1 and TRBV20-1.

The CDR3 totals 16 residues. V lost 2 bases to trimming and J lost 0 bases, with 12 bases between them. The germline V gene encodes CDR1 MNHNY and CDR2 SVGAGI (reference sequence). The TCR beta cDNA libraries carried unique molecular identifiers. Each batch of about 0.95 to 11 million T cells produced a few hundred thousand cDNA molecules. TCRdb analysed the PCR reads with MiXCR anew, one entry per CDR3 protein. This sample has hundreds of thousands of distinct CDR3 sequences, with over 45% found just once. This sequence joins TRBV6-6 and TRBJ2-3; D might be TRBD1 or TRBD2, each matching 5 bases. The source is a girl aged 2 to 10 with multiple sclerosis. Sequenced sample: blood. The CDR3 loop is CASSYGGGRSTDTQYF. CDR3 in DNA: TGTGCCAGCAGTTACGGTGGGGGTAGGAGCACAGATACGCAGTATTTT.